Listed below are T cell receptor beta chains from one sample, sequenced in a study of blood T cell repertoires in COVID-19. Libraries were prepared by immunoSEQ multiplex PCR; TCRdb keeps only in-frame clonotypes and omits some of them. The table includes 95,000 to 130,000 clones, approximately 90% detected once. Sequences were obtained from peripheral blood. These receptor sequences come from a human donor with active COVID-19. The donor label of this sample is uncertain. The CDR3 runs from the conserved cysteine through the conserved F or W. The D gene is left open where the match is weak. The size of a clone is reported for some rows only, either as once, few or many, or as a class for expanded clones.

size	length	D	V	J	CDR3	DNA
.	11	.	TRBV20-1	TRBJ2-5	CSASGEETQYF	TGCAGTGCTAGTGGAGAAGAGACCCAGTACTTC
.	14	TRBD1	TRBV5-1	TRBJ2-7	CASSVGTGLYEQYF	TGCGCCAGCAGCGTCGGGACAGGACTCTACGAGCAGTACTTC
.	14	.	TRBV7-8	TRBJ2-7	CASSHRVSSYEQYF	TGTGCCAGCAGCCACAGGGTCAGCTCCTACGAGCAGTACTTC
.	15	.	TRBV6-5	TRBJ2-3	CASSYSTLGTDTQYF	TGTGCCAGCAGTTACTCGACGCTAGGCACAGATACGCAGTATTTT
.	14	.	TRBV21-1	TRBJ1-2	CASSKNQGWYGYTF	TGTGCCAGCAGCAAAAATCAGGGGTGGTATGGCTACACCTTC
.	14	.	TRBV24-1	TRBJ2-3	CATSDFSSTDTQYF	TGTGCCACCAGTGATTTCTCGAGCACAGATACGCAGTATTTT
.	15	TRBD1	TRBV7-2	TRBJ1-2	CASSSGPGGNYGYTF	TGTGCCAGCAGCTCAGGGCCAGGGGGCAACTATGGCTACACCTTC
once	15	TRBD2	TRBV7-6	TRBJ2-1	CASSLAAGGPNEQFF	TGTGCCAGCAGCTTAGCAGCGGGGGGGCCGAATGAGCAGTTCTTC
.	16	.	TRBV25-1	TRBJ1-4	CASSDSRVTTNEKLFF	TGTGCCAGCAGTGATTCACGAGTTACAACTAATGAAAAACTGTTTTTT
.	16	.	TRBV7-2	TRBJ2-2	CASSLMAGTNTGELFF	TGTGCCAGCAGCTTGATGGCGGGGACGAACACCGGGGAGCTGTTTTTT
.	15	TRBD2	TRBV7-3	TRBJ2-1	CASSLSGGAIDEQFF	TGTGCCAGCAGCCTGAGCGGGGGGGCTATCGATGAGCAGTTCTTC
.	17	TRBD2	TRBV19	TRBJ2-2	CASSTLAGGTNTGELFF	TGTGCCAGTAGTACCCTAGCGGGGGGCACGAACACCGGGGAGCTGTTTTTT
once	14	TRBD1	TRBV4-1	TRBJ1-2	CASSHLTGNYGYTF	TGCGCCAGCAGCCACCTGACAGGGAACTATGGCTACACCTTC
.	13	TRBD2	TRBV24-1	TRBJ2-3	CATAGRGTDTQYF	TGTGCCACCGCAGGGAGGGGCACAGATACGCAGTATTTT
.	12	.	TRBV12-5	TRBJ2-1	CASGLGNTEQFF	TGTGCTAGTGGTTTGGGCAACACGGAGCAGTTCTTC
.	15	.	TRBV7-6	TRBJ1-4	CASSYPPGEGEKLFF	TGTGCCAGCAGCTACCCCCCGGGGGAAGGGGAAAAACTGTTTTTT
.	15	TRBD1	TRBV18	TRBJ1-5	CASSLNRDREQPQHF	TGTGCCAGCTCACTGAACCGGGACAGGGAACAGCCCCAGCATTTT
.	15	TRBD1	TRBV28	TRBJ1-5	CASSSTGTGYQPQHF	TGTGCCAGCAGTTCGACCGGGACAGGGTATCAGCCCCAGCATTTT
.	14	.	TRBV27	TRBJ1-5	CASRGGVGNQPQHF	TGTGCCAGCAGGGGAGGGGTAGGCAATCAGCCCCAGCATTTT
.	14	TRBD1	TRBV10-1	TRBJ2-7	CASSGQGDPYEQYF	TGCGCCAGCAGTGGACAGGGGGACCCCTACGAGCAGTACTTC
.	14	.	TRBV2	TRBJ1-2	CASSEASRKAVTYF	TGTGCCAGCAGTGAAGCTTCTAGGAAGGCGGTGACTTACTTC
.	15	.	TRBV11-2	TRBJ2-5	CASSLRGTLQETQYF	TGTGCCAGCAGCTTAAGAGGGACTCTTCAAGAGACCCAGTACTTC
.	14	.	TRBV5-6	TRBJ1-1	CASSLVVGQLEAFF	TGTGCCAGCAGCTTGGTTGTCGGACAGCTTGAAGCTTTCTTT
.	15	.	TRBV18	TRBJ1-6	CASSPGTTDNSPLHF	TGTGCCAGCTCACCCGGGACAACCGATAATTCACCCCTCCACTTT
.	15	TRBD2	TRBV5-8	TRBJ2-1	CASSWSGATLHEQFF	TGTGCCAGCAGCTGGAGCGGGGCTACGCTCCATGAGCAGTTCTTC
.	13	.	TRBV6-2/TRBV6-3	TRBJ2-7	CASSSTASYEQYF	TGTGCCAGCAGTAGTACAGCCTCCTACGAGCAGTACTTC
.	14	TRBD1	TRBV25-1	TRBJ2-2	CASRGTGPYGELFF	TGTGCCAGTCGTGGGACAGGGCCTTACGGGGAGCTGTTTTTT
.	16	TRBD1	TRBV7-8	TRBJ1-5	CASSSRGVQGSQPQHF	TGTGCCAGCAGCTCACGGGGTGTACAGGGGTCTCAGCCCCAGCATTTT
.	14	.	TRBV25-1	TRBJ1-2	CASSEYLAADGYTF	TGTGCCAGCAGTGAATATCTGGCGGCTGATGGCTACACCTTC
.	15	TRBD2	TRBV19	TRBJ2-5	CASSTAGGGGETQYF	TGTGCCAGTAGTACCGCCGGGGGGGGAGGAGAGACCCAGTACTTC
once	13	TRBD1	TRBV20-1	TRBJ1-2	CSASGTATYGYTF	TGCAGTGCTAGTGGGACAGCGACCTATGGCTACACCTTC
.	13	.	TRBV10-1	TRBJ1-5	CASSAVINQPQHF	TGCGCCAGCAGTGCGGTCATCAATCAGCCCCAGCATTTT
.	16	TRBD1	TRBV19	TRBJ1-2	CASTRTGAILEYGYTF	TGTGCCAGTACCCGGACAGGGGCAATTCTTGAATATGGCTACACCTTC
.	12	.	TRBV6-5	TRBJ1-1	CASSYRQSEAFF	TGTGCCAGCAGTTATCGACAGAGTGAAGCTTTCTTT
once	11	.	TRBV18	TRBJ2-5	CASSLQETQYF	TGTGCCAGCTCACTACAAGAGACCCAGTACTTC
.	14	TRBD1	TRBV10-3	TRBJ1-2	CAISAVGGPYGYTF	TGTGCCATCAGTGCGGTAGGGGGCCCTTATGGCTACACCTTC
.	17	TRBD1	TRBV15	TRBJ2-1	CATSRGGTGVSYNEQFF	TGTGCCACCAGCAGGGGGGGGACAGGGGTCTCCTACAATGAGCAGTTCTTC
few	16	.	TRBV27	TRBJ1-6	CASSLSVMYSNSPLHF	TGTGCCAGCAGTTTATCAGTCATGTATAGTAATTCACCCCTCCACTTT
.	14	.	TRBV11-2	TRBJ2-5	CASSLGPAGETQYF	TGTGCCAGCAGCTTAGGTCCAGCGGGAGAGACCCAGTACTTC
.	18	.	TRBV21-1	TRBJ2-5	CASSKKIHLAGSRETQYF	TGTGCCAGCAGCAAAAAAATCCACCTAGCGGGGTCGAGGGAGACCCAGTACTTC
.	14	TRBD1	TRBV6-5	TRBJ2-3	CASVRDRSTDTQYF	TGTGCCAGCGTCCGGGACAGAAGCACAGATACGCAGTATTTT
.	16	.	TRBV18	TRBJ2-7	CASSSSVGSGTYEQYF	TGTGCCAGCTCATCATCGGTGGGTAGCGGAACCTACGAGCAGTACTTC
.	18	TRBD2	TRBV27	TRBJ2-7	CASSLRRTSGGRSYEQYF	TGTGCCAGCAGTTTGAGGAGGACTAGCGGGGGCCGGTCCTACGAGCAGTACTTC
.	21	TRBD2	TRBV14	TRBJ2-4	CASSSNAPKRGGPLAKNIQYF	TGTGCCAGCAGCTCTAACGCCCCAAAGCGGGGGGGTCCCCTAGCCAAAAACATTCAGTACTTC
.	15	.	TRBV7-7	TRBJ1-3	CASSLRAGAGNTIYF	TGTGCCAGCAGCTTAAGAGCAGGGGCAGGAAACACCATATATTTT
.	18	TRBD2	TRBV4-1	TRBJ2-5	CASSQAPKLAGGQETQYF	TGCGCCAGCAGCCAAGCACCCAAACTAGCGGGGGGCCAAGAGACCCAGTACTTC
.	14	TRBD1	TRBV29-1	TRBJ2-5	CSVEDQGAGETQYF	TGCAGCGTTGAAGATCAGGGGGCGGGGGAGACCCAGTACTTC
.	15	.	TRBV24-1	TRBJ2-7	CATSDSAGLEREQYF	TGTGCCACCAGTGACTCTGCGGGACTCGAGAGGGAGCAGTACTTC
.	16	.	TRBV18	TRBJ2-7	CASSPPVGLAGDEQYF	TGTGCCAGCTCACCACCGGTGGGGCTCGCCGGAGACGAGCAGTACTTC
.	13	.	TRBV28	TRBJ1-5	CASVRGPNQPQHF	TGTGCCAGCGTCCGGGGTCCCAATCAGCCCCAGCATTTT